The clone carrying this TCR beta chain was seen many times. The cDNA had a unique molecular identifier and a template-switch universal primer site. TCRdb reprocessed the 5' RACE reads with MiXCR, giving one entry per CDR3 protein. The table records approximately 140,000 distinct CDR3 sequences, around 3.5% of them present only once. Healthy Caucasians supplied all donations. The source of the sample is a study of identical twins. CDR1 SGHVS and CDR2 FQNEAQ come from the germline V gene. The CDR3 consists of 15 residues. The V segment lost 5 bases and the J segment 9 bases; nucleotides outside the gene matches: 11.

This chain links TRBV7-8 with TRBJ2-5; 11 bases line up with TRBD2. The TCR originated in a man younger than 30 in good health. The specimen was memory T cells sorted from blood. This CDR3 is CASSQGTSGPRAQYF. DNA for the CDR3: TGTGCCAGCAGCCAGGGGACTAGCGGTCCCAGGGCCCAGTACTTC.